This T cell receptor (beta chain) appears in the sequencing data of a study of T cells in localized non-small cell lung cancer. The study's findings and limits: In the blood, greater T cell density corresponded to longer overall survival. Heterogeneity within the tumor remains possible, as just one region underwent sequencing.

Profiling relied on immunoSEQ multiplex PCR, and the TCRdb table lists in-frame clones only, not all of them. The sample gives fewer than 30,000 clones, 90% of which show up once; approximately 1% is in the top ten. Trimming took off 6 bases at V and 2 bases at J, with 23 bases between the two ends. This CDR3 is built from 17 residues. In germline, CDR1 is MNHEY, CDR2 SMNVEV (reference sequence). A note on this clone: Antigen: not known.

This receptor was identified in a woman between 35 and 75 years old with stage I lung adenocarcinoma. Specimen: peripheral blood, collected before any cancer treatment. The V and J genes are TRBV27 and TRBJ2-7; D perhaps matches TRBD2 (6 bases). This chain's CDR3 is CASSLRVGPRETYEQYF. The DNA of the CDR3 is TGTGCCAGCAGCCTAAGGGTGGGGCCACGGGAGACCTACGAGCAGTACTTC.